This T cell receptor beta chain was identified during a study of blood T cell repertoires in COVID-19 (dated by TCRdb to the early 2020s). Background on the whole study: Samples covering the acute and convalescent phases of COVID-19 were provided by collaborators in the United States, Italy and Spain. The material from the prospective study consisted of cDNA or gDNA derived from T cells, B-cell-depleted T cells, or PBMCs. Subjects who had been exposed to COVID-19, were actively infected with it, or had recovered from it provided the deeply sampled blood TCRbeta repertoires that made up the dataset. The repertoires were released in a freely available public database meant as a resource for research on the immune response to SARS-CoV-2. Samples came from the ongoing ImmuneRACE study (first 160 participants) plus 1,254 subjects from 6 global collaborators. Sample metadata almost always included a de-identified subject ID, COVID-19 status, age in years and sex. Where available, HLA class I and class II types were taken from metadata supplied by the sample provider and were not determined by assay-based typing.

Whole blood was collected in K2EDTA tubes by collaborating institutions according to the institutions' own protocols. For TCRbeta analysis, collaborator samples were shipped as frozen whole blood, as isolated PBMCs, or as DNA extracted from either sample type. TCRbeta CDR3 regions were amplified from genomic DNA using the immunoSEQ Assay, a bias-controlled multiplex PCR. The published analysis was carried out like this. Within the assay, amplification of reference gene primers was used to estimate how many nucleated cells each sample contained. To quantify the absolute abundance of each unique TCRbeta CDR3 rearrangement, sequence reads were collapsed and filtered. Productive Simpson clonality was computed per sample as the square root of Simpson's diversity index over productive rearrangements. TCRdb took over this immuneACCESS table, retaining in-frame rearrangements with V and J assigned. Such tables are incomplete; in checked studies, under half of the missing clones stem from an unresolved V gene, and the remainder is unexplained. Clone size and V and J calls were adopted from that table, with D and trimming inferred from the DNA. The sample includes tens of thousands of clones, with roughly 88% observed a single time. Clones ranked in the top ten supply roughly 4.6% of the sample.

Study-level results and caveats: The quantity of clinical and demographic metadata differed by source and by participant and was supplied without curation.

As for this clone: The target of this receptor is not known. No per-base quality is available; no much larger clone lies one base away.

The TCR comes from a human donor in a cohort sampled during active COVID-19. The sequenced sample consisted of peripheral blood.

In nucleotides, the sequence is TGTGCCATCGAAAGGGGGGACAGGGTGGGTGATCAGCCCCAGCATTTT. The resulting protein is CAIERGDRVGDQPQHF. Recombination joined TRBV28 with TRBJ1-5; 9 central bases correspond to TRBD1. Its CDR3 holds 16 amino acids, cysteine through phenylalanine. Only the CDR3 portion is preserved as DNA: 48 bases, with reading frame beginning at the first base. Sequences MDHEN (CDR1) and SYDVKM (CDR2) are obtained from the germline V gene. After removal of 10 bases from V and 5 bases from J, the junction retains 15 bases not matched to a gene.